The sequence of this T cell receptor (beta chain) was determined in a study of read filtering for tumor transcriptome and immune sequencing. Study at large: IR-seq gave about 3.5 to 10.27 million TCR reads per sample; RNA-seq gave about 75 to 1,400.

General observations from the study: This fraction held mixed bone marrow immune cells after CD138-negative sorting. Dropping single-read clonotypes raised IR-seq and RNA-seq shared-clonotype correlation.

From 300 to 450 ng of RNA, a library with molecular barcoded alpha/delta and beta/gamma adaptors was made. TCRdb recomputed calls from the reads with MiXCR, one row per CDR3 protein. The sample shows just over 14,000 distinct CDR3 sequences, around 21% of them seen only once. This clonotype occurred many times. Its antigen is currently unknown. J gave up 6 bases and V 7 bases, and 10 bases lay outside the gene matches. Looked up from germline, CDR1 is SGDLS and CDR2 is YYNGEE. The CDR3 is 14 residues long. Sequencing was performed on a population of CD138-negative cells sorted from bone marrow. The source of this sequence is a donor at least 40 years old with multiple myeloma. V and J are TRBV9 and TRBJ2-1; 7 bases fit TRBD1. The CDR3: CASGQDSRGNEQFF. Written as DNA, the CDR3 is TGTGCCAGCGGACAGGACTCACGTGGCAATGAGCAGTTCTTC.